A selection of T cell receptor beta chains follows, all from one sample in a study of blood T cell repertoires in COVID-19. Repertoires were generated with immunoSEQ multiplex PCR, while TCRdb's copy carries only in-frame clones and drops some. The data hold approximately 110,000 clones, with 80% to 90% observed a single time. What was sequenced was peripheral blood. The receptor set was obtained from a woman aged 80 or over with acute or convalescent COVID-19. The CDR3 runs from the conserved cysteine through the conserved F or W. The D gene is left open where the match is weak. Part of the rows lack a size; the others show once, few, many or a class for expanded clones.

D | J | size | V | CDR3 | DNA
. | TRBJ1-2 | . | TRBV2 | CASSTARSHGYTF | TGTGCCAGCAGCACAGCCCGGTCCCATGGCTACACCTTC
. | TRBJ1-1 | . | TRBV3-1/TRBV3-2 | CASSQFSGGTEAFF | TGTGCCAGCAGCCAGTTCTCTGGGGGGACTGAAGCTTTCTTT
TRBD1 | TRBJ2-7 | . | TRBV10-2 | CASSEGGQFSYEQYF | TGCGCCAGCAGTGAGGGGGGACAGTTCTCCTACGAGCAGTACTTC
. | TRBJ1-2 | few | TRBV14 | CASSPQAGLGYTF | TGTGCCAGCAGCCCCCAAGCTGGTTTAGGCTACACCTTC
. | TRBJ2-7 | . | TRBV30 | CACEGYPSEQYF | TGTGCCTGCGAGGGCTACCCTTCCGAGCAGTACTTC
. | TRBJ2-1 | . | TRBV5-6 | CASSSGDSRSYNEQFF | TGTGCCAGCAGCTCGGGAGACAGCCGCTCCTACAATGAGCAGTTCTTC
TRBD2 | TRBJ2-7 | . | TRBV29-1 | CSVGVGLAGFRYYEQYF | TGCAGCGTTGGGGTCGGACTAGCGGGGTTTCGGTACTACGAGCAGTACTTC
TRBD1 | TRBJ2-2 | . | TRBV30 | CAWSRGRGTGELFF | TGTGCCTGGAGCAGGGGGCGCGGGACCGGGGAGCTGTTTTTT
TRBD1 | TRBJ1-3 | few | TRBV7-2 | CASSWGQGVSGNTIYF | TGTGCCAGCAGCTGGGGACAGGGCGTATCTGGAAACACCATATATTTT
TRBD1 | TRBJ1-6 | . | TRBV28 | CASSLPSGQGDVNSPLHF | TGTGCCAGCAGTTTACCTTCCGGACAGGGGGATGTGAATTCACCCCTCCACTTT
TRBD1 | TRBJ1-4 | . | TRBV6-6 | CASSYWTGLEEKLFF | TGTGCCAGCAGTTACTGGACAGGGTTAGAGGAAAAACTGTTTTTT
TRBD2 | TRBJ2-7 | . | TRBV11-2 | CASSLTTPSGRIYEQYF | TGTGCCAGCAGCTTAACGACTCCTAGCGGGAGAATCTACGAGCAGTACTTC
TRBD1 | TRBJ1-4 | . | TRBV19 | CASSRQGSNEKLFF | TGTGCCAGTAGCCGACAGGGGTCTAATGAAAAACTGTTTTTT
. | TRBJ1-2 | . | TRBV5-1 | CASSLNTEGVRYTF | TGCGCCAGCAGCTTGAATACGGAGGGCGTTCGCTACACCTTC
TRBD1 | TRBJ2-7 | . | TRBV7-8 | CASSSVTGGYSYEQYF | TGTGCCAGCAGCTCGGTTACAGGGGGTTACTCCTACGAGCAGTACTTC